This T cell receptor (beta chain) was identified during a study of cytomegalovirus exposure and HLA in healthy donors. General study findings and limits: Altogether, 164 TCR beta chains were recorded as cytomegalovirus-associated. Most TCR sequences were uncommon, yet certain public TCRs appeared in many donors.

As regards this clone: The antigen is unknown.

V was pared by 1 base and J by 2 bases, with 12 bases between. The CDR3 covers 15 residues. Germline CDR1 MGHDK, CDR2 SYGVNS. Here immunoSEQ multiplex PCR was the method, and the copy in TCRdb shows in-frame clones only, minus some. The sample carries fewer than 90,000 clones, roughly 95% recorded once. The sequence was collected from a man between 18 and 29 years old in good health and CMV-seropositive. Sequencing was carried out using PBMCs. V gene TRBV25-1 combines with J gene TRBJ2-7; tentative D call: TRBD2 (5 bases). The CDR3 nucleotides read TGTGCCAGCAGTGAATTGGACTCCGTAACCTACGAGCAGTACTTC. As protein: CASSELDSVTYEQYF.